These 28 T cell receptor beta chains came from one sample sequenced in a study of blood T cell repertoires in COVID-19. Method: immunoSEQ multiplex PCR; TCRdb's copy keeps in-frame clones and lacks some. In the table there are about 82,000 clones, around 82% of which are singletons. The sequencing input was peripheral blood. These receptors came from a man in his fifties with active or convalescent COVID-19.

V usage is TRBV30 and J usage is TRBJ2-5; 8 positions match TRBD2. V was pared by 4 bases and J by 2 bases, with 9 bases of the junction left unmatched. Germline V lookup: CDR1 GTSNPN, CDR2 SVGIG (reference sequence). The CDR3 length is 15 residues. CDR3 protein: CAWNPGGGLQETQYF. The CDR3 DNA reads TGTGCCTGGAACCCTGGCGGGGGGCTGCAAGAGACCCAGTACTTC.

V is TRBV6-5 and J is TRBJ2-1, with TRBD1 identical over 8 bases. The CDR3 runs 13 residues. V was pared by 6 bases and J by 5 bases, with 3 bases of the junction left unmatched. The germline gives CDR1 MNHEY, CDR2 SVGAGI. The CDR3 spells CASRGQANNEQFF. CDR3 nucleotides: TGTGCCAGCAGGGGACAGGCGAACAATGAGCAGTTCTTC.

This rearrangement joins TRBV9 to TRBJ1-5; 8 nucleotides line up with TRBD1. Per the germline V gene, CDR1 is SGDLS and CDR2 is YYNGEE. The CDR3 has 15 amino acids. V trimming: 3 bases; J trimming: 5 bases; junction bases outside the gene matches: 7. CDR3 protein: CASSASGTGDQPQHF. The DNA of the CDR3 is TGTGCCAGCAGCGCCTCAGGGACAGGAGATCAGCCCCAGCATTTT.

Concerning this clone itself: This sample includes further DNA sequences coding for the same CDR3. This sequence joins TRBV20-1 and TRBJ2-7; D possibly corresponds to TRBD2 (5 bases). V was cut by 3 bases and J by 3 bases, with 12 bases left in between. The CDR3 covers 13 residues. From germline, CDR1 is DFQATT and CDR2 SNEGSKA (reference sequence). The chain's CDR3 is CSASTGGSYEQYV. DNA for the CDR3: TGCAGTGCTAGTACGGGTGGGAGCTACGAGCAGTACGTC.

This clone was seen once. The chain combines TRBV29-1 with TRBJ2-2; D may be TRBD1 (5 bases). Trimming removed 5 bases at V and 9 bases at J, with 13 bases between. The CDR3 runs to 12 residues. Germline lookup yields CDR1 SQVTM and CDR2 ANQGSEA. CDR3 residues: CSVIPRDRELFF. For the CDR3, the DNA is TGCAGCGTTATTCCCAGGGATCGGGAGCTGTTTTTT.

This chain joins TRBV7-9 and TRBJ2-2, with TRBD2 identical over 7 bases. Trimming took 4 bases from V and 7 from J; bases not matched to a gene: 6. CDR1 and CDR2 (germline): SEHNR, FQNEAQ (reference sequence). This CDR3 contains 14 residues. CDR3 sequence: CASSSGRGSGELFF. As DNA, the CDR3 is TGTGCCAGCAGCTCAGGGAGGGGCAGCGGGGAGCTGTTTTTT.

The J gene is TRBJ1-5, the V gene TRBV28; weak D call: TRBD1 (5 bases). The CDR3 is made up of 14 amino acids. V was cut by 2 bases and J by 7 bases, with 12 bases left in between. CDR1 is MDHEN, CDR2 SYDVKM, per germline. The CDR3 sequence: CASSLAQGGQPQHF. The CDR3 nucleotides are TGTGCCAGCAGTTTAGCCCAGGGTGGGCAGCCCCAGCATTTT.

Comment on this clone: Other DNA sequences in the same sample also yield this CDR3. J is TRBJ2-5 and V is TRBV11-2, with D perhaps matching TRBD2 (6 bases). The V gene lost 4 bases and the J gene lost 2 bases, with 8 bases spanning the gap. Germline V CDR1 and CDR2: SGHAT, FQNNGV. The CDR3 consists of 13 residues. CDR3 residues: CASSSGLQETQYF. The DNA for the CDR3 is TGTGCCAGCAGCTCGGGACTTCAAGAGACCCAGTACTTC.

This CDR3 reads CASSVDSNSNQPQHF. The CDR3 bases are TGTGCCAGCAGCGTAGACAGTAATAGCAATCAGCCCCAGCATTTT. The chain is built from TRBV21-1 and TRBJ1-5; the DNA was not used to check the table's D call, TRBD1. TRBV21-1 is termed a pseudogene. This CDR3 comprises 15 residues.

The J gene is TRBJ2-1, the V gene TRBV7-2, with D possibly matching TRBD2 (6 bases). The CDR3 runs to 13 residues. Trimming took 1 base from V and 9 from J, leaving 10 bases between them. The germline V gene encodes CDR1 SGHTA and CDR2 FQGNSA. The CDR3 spells CASSLGGGAEQFF. The CDR3 coding sequence is TGTGCCAGCAGCTTAGGAGGCGGGGCTGAGCAGTTCTTC.

Points on this clone: A read error may account for a junction end that differs from germline. Different DNA sequences within this sample yield the same CDR3. The rearrangement uses TRBV15 and TRBJ1-2; D is unclear. CDR1 LNHNV and CDR2 YYDKDF come from the germline V gene (reference sequence). This CDR3 is built from 13 residues. CDR3 residues: CATRASSGEGYTF. The DNA of the CDR3 is TGCGCCACGCGGGCCAGCTCCGGCGAGGGCTACACCTTC.

The chain couples TRBV7-2 to TRBJ2-2; 7 positions agree with TRBD1. This CDR3 spans 16 amino acids. J was trimmed by 2 bases and V by 5 bases; bases with no gene match: 8. Germline CDR1 and CDR2: SGHTA and FQGNSA. CDR3 nucleotides: TGTGCCAGCAGCAGACAGGGAATTCGTAACACCGGGGAGCTGTTTTTT. Its translation: CASSRQGIRNTGELFF.

The rearrangement links TRBV5-5 to TRBJ1-6, with D perhaps TRBD1 (5 bases). CDR3 length equals 16 residues. With 5 bases removed from V and 8 bases from J, the gap between germline ends came to 20 bases. CDR1 and CDR2 from the germline V gene are SGHKS and YYEKEE (reference sequence). The CDR3 here is CASRITGRFGHSPLHF. The CDR3 bases are TGTGCCAGCAGGATAACAGGTCGCTTTGGCCATTCACCCCTCCACTTT. The complete variable domain, with remaining parts taken from reference TRBV5-5 and TRBJ1-6, reads DAGVTQSPTHLIKTRGQQVTLRCSPISGHKSVSWYQQVLGQGPQFIFQYYEKEERGRGNFPDRFSARQFPNYSSELNVNALLLGDSALYLCASRITGRFGHSPLHFGNGTRLTVT.

This clone has just a few counts. This chain uses TRBV6-1 with TRBJ2-3; 7 bases align to TRBD1. Germline-derived CDR1 and CDR2 are MNHNS and SASEGT. V was pared by 4 bases and J by 2 bases, with 9 bases of the junction left unmatched. The CDR3 contains 16 residues. The CDR3 spells CASSVETGPPTDTQYF. CDR3 DNA: TGTGCCAGCAGTGTCGAGACAGGGCCCCCCACAGATACGCAGTATTTT.

This clone has just one count. This may be a read error, as it is one base from a much larger clone. The J gene is TRBJ2-2, the V gene TRBV3-1 (or the pseudogene TRBV3-2); D possibly corresponds to TRBD2 (7 bases). CDR3 length: 18 amino acids. Trimming pared 2 bases from V and 6 bases from J, leaving 22 bases between. Germline V lookup: CDR1 LGHDT, CDR2 YNNKEL (reference sequence). The CDR3: CASSQIGGGETVAGELFF. CDR3 nucleotides: TGTGCCAGCAGCCAAATTGGGGGGGGCGAGACAGTCGCCGGGGAGCTGTTTTTT.

The genes are TRBV15 and TRBJ2-1; D perhaps matches TRBD1 (6 bases). There are 17 residues in the CDR3. The germline gives CDR1 LNHNV, CDR2 YYDKDF (reference sequence). The ends were cut back, 0 bases at V and 0 bases at J, with 12 bases in the middle. CDR3: CATSREIGTTSYNEQFF. The CDR3 DNA reads as TGTGCCACCAGCAGAGAAATTGGGACAACCTCCTACAATGAGCAGTTCTTC. The complete variable domain, with remaining parts taken from reference TRBV15 and TRBJ2-1, reads DAMVIQNPRYQVTQFGKPVTLSCSQTLNHNVMYWYQQKSSQAPKLLFHYYDKDFNNEADTPDNFQSRRPNTSFCFLDIRSPGLGDTAMYLCATSREIGTTSYNEQFFGPGTRLTVL.

The chain recombines TRBV12-5 with TRBJ2-6; 7 bases are shared with TRBD1. The J segment lost 2 bases and the V segment lost 1 base, leaving 2 bases of the junction unmatched. The CDR3 has 16 amino acids. In germline, CDR1 is LGHNT, CDR2 FRNRAP. The CDR3 spells CASGLDRGPGANVLTF. The CDR3 DNA reads as TGTGCTAGTGGTTTGGACAGGGGCCCTGGGGCCAACGTCCTGACTTTC. Based on the CDR3 plus reference TRBV12-5 and TRBJ2-6, the full variable domain is DARVTQTPRHKVTEMGQEVTMRCQPILGHNTVFWYRQTMMQGLELLAYFRNRAPLDDSGMPKDRFSAEMPDATLATLKIQPSEPRDSAVYFCASGLDRGPGANVLTFGAGSRLTVL.

The chain combines TRBV29-1 with TRBJ2-1; 9 bases match TRBD2. This CDR3 has 16 residues. Germline V lookup: CDR1 SQVTM, CDR2 ANQGSEA. Losses at the gene ends were 2 bases for V and 4 bases for J; bases not matched to a gene: 9. The CDR3, as DNA: TGCAGCGTTGAATCGCGGGGGGGGCCGGTTTACAATGAGCAGTTCTTC. Translation: CSVESRGGPVYNEQFF.

The chain employs TRBV28 and TRBJ2-7; tentative D call: TRBD2 (6 bases). V was trimmed by 2 bases and J by 0 bases, leaving 11 bases between them. Germline V CDR1 and CDR2: MDHEN, SYDVKM. The CDR3 has 15 amino acids. CDR3 region: CASSLGAGTSYEQYF. CDR3 in DNA: TGTGCCAGCAGTTTAGGGGCGGGGACCTCCTACGAGCAGTACTTC.

V is TRBV15 and J is TRBJ1-4; the D is unclear. V lost 2 bases and J lost 0, with 13 bases in between. The length of the CDR3 is 17 residues. CDR1 is LNHNV, CDR2 YYDKDF, per germline (reference sequence). Here the CDR3 reads CATSRPTTSATNEKLFF. The CDR3 coding sequence is TGTGCCACCAGCAGACCTACGACAAGTGCAACTAATGAAAAACTGTTTTTT.

The V gene is TRBV19, the J gene TRBJ1-4; tentative D call: TRBD1 (6 bases). V was shortened by 3 bases and J by 4 bases, with 9 bases between the two germline ends. The CDR3 loop spans 14 amino acids. Germline lookup yields CDR1 LNHDA and CDR2 SQIVND (reference sequence). CDR3 in DNA: TGTGCCAGTAGTATCGGACAGTTTAATGAAAAACTGTTTTTT. Its protein is CASSIGQFNEKLFF.

The chain joins TRBV24-1 to TRBJ2-5; TRBD1 matches 10 bases. V gave up 4 bases and J gave up 4 bases; unmatched junction bases: 5. From germline, CDR1 is KGHDR and CDR2 SFDVKD. This CDR3 has 15 amino acids. CDR3 sequence: CATSERTGGGETQYF. CDR3 DNA sequence: TGTGCCACCAGTGAACGGACAGGGGGAGGAGAGACCCAGTACTTC.

CDR3 sequence: CASSAAGGVEKLFF. The CDR3 DNA is TGTGCCAGCAGTGCGGCAGGGGGCGTTGAAAAACTGTTTTTT. The V and J genes are TRBV7-9 and TRBJ1-4, with 8 bases fitting TRBD1. The CDR3 spans 14 residues. Germline V gene sequence: CDR1 SEHNR, CDR2 FQNEAQ (reference sequence). The V gene end was trimmed by 6 bases and the J gene end by 7 bases; junction bases not matched to a gene: 7.

The table lists this clone with a count of one. This rearrangement joins TRBV11-3 to TRBJ2-1, with TRBD2 identical over 9 bases. In germline, CDR1 is SGHNT, CDR2 YENEEA. This CDR3 spans 15 amino acids. Trimming cost V 0 bases and J 7 bases; bases outside gene matches: 4. This CDR3 reads CASSLEGLASNEQFF. In DNA, the CDR3 is TGTGCCAGCAGCTTAGAGGGACTAGCATCGAATGAGCAGTTCTTC. The whole variable domain, remainder taken from reference TRBV11-3 and TRBJ2-1, is EAGVVQSPRYKIIEKKQPVAFWCNPISGHNTLYWYLQNLGQGPELLIRYENEEAVDDSQLPKDRFSAERLKGVDSTLKIQPAELGDSAVYLCASSLEGLASNEQFFGPGTRLTVL.

This chain uses TRBV10-1 with TRBJ2-2; possible D gene TRBD1, 6 bases. This CDR3 contains 15 residues. Between the trimmed V and J ends, which lost 3 bases and 0 bases, there was a span of 8 bases. The germline CDR1 and CDR2 sequences are WNHNN and SYGVQD (reference sequence). This CDR3 reads CASSDGTSNTGELFF. The CDR3 DNA reads as TGCGCCAGCAGTGATGGGACATCGAACACCGGGGAGCTGTTTTTT.

This clone was seen once. The chain employs TRBV21-1 and TRBJ2-7; the table's TRBD2 call for D was not verified on the DNA. TRBV21-1 is tagged as a pseudogene. This CDR3 has 14 residues. CDR3 DNA: TGTGCCAGCAGCAAAGTACTAGGCTCCTACGAGCAGTACGTC. Protein: CASSKVLGSYEQYV.

The chain recombines TRBV5-1 with TRBJ2-5; TRBD1 matches 9 bases. The V and J ends lost 5 bases and 3 bases, in that order; junction bases with no gene match: 2. The CDR3 has 13 amino acids. Germline values: CDR1 SGHRS, CDR2 YFSETQ. The DNA of the CDR3 is TGCGCCAGCAGTAGGACAGGGGAAGAGACCCAGTACTTC. This codes for CASSRTGEETQYF.

In DNA, the CDR3 is TGTGCCAGCAGTGAAGTGGCGGAAAATTCACCCCTCCACTTT. Protein sequence: CASSEVAENSPLHF. The chain links TRBV6-1 to TRBJ1-6; D is ambiguous. CDR1 is MNHNS and CDR2 is SASEGT in the germline V gene. The CDR3 runs 14 residues. V was pared by 1 base and J by 7 bases, with 8 bases between.